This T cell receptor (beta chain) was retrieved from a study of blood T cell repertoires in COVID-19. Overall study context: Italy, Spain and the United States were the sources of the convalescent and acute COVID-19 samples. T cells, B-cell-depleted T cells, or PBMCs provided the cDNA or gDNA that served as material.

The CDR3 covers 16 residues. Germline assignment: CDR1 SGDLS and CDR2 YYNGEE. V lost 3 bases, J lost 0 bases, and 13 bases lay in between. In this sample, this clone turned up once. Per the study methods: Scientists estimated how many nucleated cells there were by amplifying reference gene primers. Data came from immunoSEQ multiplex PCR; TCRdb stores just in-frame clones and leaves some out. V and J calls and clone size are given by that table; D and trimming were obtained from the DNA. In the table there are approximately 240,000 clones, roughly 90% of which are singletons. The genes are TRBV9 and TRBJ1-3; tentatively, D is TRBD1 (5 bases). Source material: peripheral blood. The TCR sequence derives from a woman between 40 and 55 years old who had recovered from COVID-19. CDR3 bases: TGTGCCAGCAGCGCCGCGGGGGTGAGCTCTGGAAACACCATATATTTT. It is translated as CASSAAGVSSGNTIYF.